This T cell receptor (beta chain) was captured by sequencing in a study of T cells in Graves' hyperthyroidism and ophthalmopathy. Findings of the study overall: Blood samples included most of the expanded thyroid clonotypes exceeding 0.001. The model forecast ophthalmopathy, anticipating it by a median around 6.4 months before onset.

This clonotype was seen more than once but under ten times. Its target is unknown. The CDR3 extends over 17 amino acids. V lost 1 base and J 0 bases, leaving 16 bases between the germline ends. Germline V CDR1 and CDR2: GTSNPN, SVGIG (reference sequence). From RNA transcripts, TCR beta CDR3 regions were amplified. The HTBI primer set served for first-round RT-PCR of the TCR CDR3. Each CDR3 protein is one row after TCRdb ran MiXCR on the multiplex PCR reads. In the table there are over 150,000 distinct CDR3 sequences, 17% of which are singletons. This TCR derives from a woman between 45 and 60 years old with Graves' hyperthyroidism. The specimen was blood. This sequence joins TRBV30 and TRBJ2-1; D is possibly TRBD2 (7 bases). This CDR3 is CAWSGGGGKFSYNEQFF. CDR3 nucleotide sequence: TGTGCCTGGAGTGGGGGAGGGGGGAAGTTCTCCTACAATGAGCAGTTCTTC.